In its sample, the clone carrying this T cell receptor beta chain was seen once. TCRdb's table, derived via immunoSEQ multiplex PCR, lists solely in-frame clones and lacks some. The sample lists about 660,000 clones, approximately 90% occurring once. The entry originates in a study of shared T cell receptors in the human thymus. Trimming left V 5 bases short and J 7 bases short, with 11 bases between. The germline V gene encodes CDR1 MNHEY and CDR2 SMNVEV (reference sequence). This CDR3 has 13 residues. These data were also filed under a second study, of human thymus T cells. That report adds: Corrective cardiac surgery supplied the resected thymus tissue.

The chain carries TRBV27 and TRBJ1-4; no definite D call. This sequence originates from a boy less than two years old with a congenital heart defect. Sequenced sample: thymocytes. This chain's CDR3 is CASSPVSSEKLFF. CDR3 coding DNA: TGTGCCAGCAGTCCAGTCTCTAGTGAAAAACTGTTTTTT.